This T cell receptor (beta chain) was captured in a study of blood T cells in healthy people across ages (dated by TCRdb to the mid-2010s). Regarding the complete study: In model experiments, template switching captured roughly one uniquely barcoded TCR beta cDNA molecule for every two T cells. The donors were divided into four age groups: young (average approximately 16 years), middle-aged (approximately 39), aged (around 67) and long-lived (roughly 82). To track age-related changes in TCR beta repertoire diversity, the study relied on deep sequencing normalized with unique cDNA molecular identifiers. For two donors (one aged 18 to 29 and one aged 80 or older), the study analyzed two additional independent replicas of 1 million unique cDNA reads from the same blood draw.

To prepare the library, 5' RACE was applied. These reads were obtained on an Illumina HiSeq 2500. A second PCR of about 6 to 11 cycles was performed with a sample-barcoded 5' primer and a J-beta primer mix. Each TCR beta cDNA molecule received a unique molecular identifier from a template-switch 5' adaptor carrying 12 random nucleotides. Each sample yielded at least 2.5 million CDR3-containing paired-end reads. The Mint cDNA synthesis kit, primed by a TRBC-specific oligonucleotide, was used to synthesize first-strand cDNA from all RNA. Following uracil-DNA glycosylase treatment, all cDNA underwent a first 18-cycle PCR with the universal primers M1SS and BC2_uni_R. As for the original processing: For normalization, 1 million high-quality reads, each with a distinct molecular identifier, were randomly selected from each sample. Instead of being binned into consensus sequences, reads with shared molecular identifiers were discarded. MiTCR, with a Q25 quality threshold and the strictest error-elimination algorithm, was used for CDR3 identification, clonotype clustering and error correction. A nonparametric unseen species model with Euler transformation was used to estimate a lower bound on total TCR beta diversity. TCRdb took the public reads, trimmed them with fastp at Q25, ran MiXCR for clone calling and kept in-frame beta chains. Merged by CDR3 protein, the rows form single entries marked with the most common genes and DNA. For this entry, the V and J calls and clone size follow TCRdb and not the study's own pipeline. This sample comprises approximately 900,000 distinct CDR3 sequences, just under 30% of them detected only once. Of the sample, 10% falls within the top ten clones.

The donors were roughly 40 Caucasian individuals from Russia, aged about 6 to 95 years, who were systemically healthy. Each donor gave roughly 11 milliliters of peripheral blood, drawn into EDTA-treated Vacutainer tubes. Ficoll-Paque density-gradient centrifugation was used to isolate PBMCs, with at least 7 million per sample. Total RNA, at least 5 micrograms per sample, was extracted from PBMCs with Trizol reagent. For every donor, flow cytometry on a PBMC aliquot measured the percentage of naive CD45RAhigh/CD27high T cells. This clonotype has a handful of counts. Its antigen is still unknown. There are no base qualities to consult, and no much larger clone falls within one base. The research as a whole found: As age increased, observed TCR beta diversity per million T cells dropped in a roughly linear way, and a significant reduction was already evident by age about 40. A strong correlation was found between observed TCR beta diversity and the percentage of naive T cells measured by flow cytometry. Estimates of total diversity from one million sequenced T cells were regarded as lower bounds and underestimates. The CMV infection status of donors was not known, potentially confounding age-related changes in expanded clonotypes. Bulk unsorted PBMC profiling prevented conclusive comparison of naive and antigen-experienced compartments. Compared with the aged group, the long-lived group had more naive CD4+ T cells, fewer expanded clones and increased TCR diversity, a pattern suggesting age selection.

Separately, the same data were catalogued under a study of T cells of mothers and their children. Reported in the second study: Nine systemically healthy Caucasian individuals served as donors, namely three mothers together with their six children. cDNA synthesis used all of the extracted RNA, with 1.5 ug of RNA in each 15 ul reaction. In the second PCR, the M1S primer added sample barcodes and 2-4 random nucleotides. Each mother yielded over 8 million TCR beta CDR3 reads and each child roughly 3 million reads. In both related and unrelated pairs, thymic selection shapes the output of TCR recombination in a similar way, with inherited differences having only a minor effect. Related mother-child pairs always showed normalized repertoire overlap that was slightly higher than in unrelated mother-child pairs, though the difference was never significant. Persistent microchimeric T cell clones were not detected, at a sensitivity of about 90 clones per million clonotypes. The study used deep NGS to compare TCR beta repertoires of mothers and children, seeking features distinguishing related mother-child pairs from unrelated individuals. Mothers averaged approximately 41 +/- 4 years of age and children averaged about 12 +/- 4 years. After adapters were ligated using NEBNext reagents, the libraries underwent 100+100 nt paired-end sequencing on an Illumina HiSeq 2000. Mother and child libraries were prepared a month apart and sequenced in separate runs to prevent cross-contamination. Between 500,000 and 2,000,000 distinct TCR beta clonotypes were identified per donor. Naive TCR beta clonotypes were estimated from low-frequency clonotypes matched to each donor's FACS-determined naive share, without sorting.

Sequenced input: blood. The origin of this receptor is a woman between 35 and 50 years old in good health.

The nucleotides read TGTGCCACCAGCGGTACTAGCGGGGGGGCCTCTAGCACAGATACGCAGTATTTT. Translated, it reads CATSGTSGGASSTDTQYF. The rearrangement joined TRBV15 to TRBJ2-3; 13 central bases correspond to TRBD2. V has 5 bases trimmed and J has 0 bases trimmed; junction bases matching no gene number 8. In the germline V gene (reference sequence), CDR1 corresponds to LNHNV and CDR2 to YYDKDF. The CDR3 sequence holds 18 residues, the cysteine and phenylalanine included. Just CDR3 DNA is preserved here, 54 bases in frame from base 1.